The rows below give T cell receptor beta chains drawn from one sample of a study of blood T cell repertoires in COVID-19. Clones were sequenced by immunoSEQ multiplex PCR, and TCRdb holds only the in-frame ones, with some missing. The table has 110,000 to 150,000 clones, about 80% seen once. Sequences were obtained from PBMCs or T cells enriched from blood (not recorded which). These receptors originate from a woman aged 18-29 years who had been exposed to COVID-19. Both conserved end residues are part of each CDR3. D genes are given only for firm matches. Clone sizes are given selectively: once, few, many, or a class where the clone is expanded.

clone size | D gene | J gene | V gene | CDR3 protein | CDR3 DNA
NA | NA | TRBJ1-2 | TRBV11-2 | CASRALIRNYGYTF | TGTGCCAGCAGGGCTCTGATCAGAAACTATGGCTACACCTTC
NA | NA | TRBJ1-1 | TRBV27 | CASSPLRGLNTEAFF | TGTGCCAGCAGCCCCCTCCGGGGATTGAACACTGAAGCTTTCTTT
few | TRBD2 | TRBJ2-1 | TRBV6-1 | CASSDDSGYTYNEQFF | TGTGCCAGCAGTGATGATAGCGGGTATACCTACAATGAGCAGTTCTTC
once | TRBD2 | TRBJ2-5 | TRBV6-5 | CASSGAGGQETQYF | TGTGCCAGCTCGGGAGCGGGGGGCCAAGAGACCCAGTACTTC
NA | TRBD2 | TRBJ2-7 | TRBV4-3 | CASSLGLAGGSEQYF | TGCGCCAGCAGCCTTGGTCTAGCGGGAGGGAGCGAGCAGTACTTC
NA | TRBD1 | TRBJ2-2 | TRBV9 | CASSGGTGVTGELFF | TGTGCCAGCAGCGGAGGGACAGGGGTTACCGGGGAGCTGTTTTTT
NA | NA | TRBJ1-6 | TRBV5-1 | CASSLEETYNSPLHF | TGCGCCAGCAGCTTGGAAGAGACATATAATTCACCCCTCCACTTT
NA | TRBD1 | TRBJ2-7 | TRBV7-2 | CASSFWTGSYEQYF | TGTGCCAGCAGCTTTTGGACAGGGTCTTACGAGCAGTACTTC
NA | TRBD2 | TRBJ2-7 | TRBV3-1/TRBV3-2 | CASSLSGTSAQYF | TGTGCCAGCAGTTTATCCGGGACTAGCGCTCAGTACTTC
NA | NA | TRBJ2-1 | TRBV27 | CASSLGPQVSHNEQFF | TGTGCCAGCAGTTTAGGTCCGCAGGTCTCCCACAATGAGCAGTTCTTC
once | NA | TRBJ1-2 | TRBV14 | CASSHLRRDGYTF | TGTGCCAGCAGCCATCTCAGGCGTGATGGCTACACCTTC
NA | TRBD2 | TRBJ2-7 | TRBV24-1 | CATSGSDPTSGTYEQYF | TGTGCCACCAGTGGCTCTGACCCCACTAGCGGAACCTACGAGCAGTACTTC
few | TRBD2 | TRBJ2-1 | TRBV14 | CASSQDRGLVKFF | TGTGCCAGCAGCCAAGATAGGGGACTAGTTAAGTTCTTC